The 26 T cell receptor beta chains listed next were all sequenced from one sample in a study of T cell repertoires in cytomegalovirus infection (dated by TCRdb to between 2018 and 2021). The sequencer listed for this sample is Illumina HiSeq 1500. TCRdb itself trimmed the public reads at Q25 with fastp, ran MiXCR and retained productive beta chains. CDR3 protein sequences are deduplicated, and each keeps its most common genes and DNA. Recorded for this sample are 550,000 to 700,000 distinct CDR3 sequences; roughly 42% of them occurred a single time. 48% of the sample rests with the top ten. Explained via the paper, the treatment or condition label denotes: in vitro stimulation with specific CMV peptide epitopes to enrich CMV-specific T cells. What these receptors recognize is not known. The specimen was cultured PBMCs, collected from culture after CMV antigen stimulation. These receptors all stem from a human donor in good health (CMV status not recorded). Some clones in this sample may be carry-over from other donors' samples.

The chain combines TRBV7-9 with TRBJ2-1; 10 bases map to TRBD2. The CDR3 covers 15 residues. The V gene's germline CDR1 is SEHNR and CDR2 FQNEAQ (reference sequence). V was pared by 1 base and J by 7 bases, with 4 bases of the junction left unmatched. The CDR3 DNA sequence: TGTGCCAGCAGCTTAGTAGCGGGGGGCTGGAATGAGCAGTTCTTC. As protein: CASSLVAGGWNEQFF.

This clonotype was picked up a small number of times. CDR3 loop: CASSYGLHNEQFF. The CDR3 nucleotides read TGTGCCAGCAGCTACGGACTGCACAATGAGCAGTTCTTC. The V gene is TRBV7-2, the J gene TRBJ2-1, with D possibly being TRBD2 (5 bases). The CDR3 length is 13 residues. The germline gives CDR1 SGHTA, CDR2 FQGNSA. Trimming cost V 4 bases and J 5 bases, with 9 bases left between them.

CDR3 bases: TGTGCCAGCAGCCGGGGCTGGGGACTAGAATACGAGCAGTACTTC. Translating it yields CASSRGWGLEYEQYF. The V gene is TRBV7-8, the J gene TRBJ2-7; 8 bases match TRBD2. Unmatched junction bases numbered 10, after V lost 5 bases and J lost 4 bases. In germline, CDR1 is SGHVS, CDR2 FQNEAQ. CDR3 length: 15 residues.

In its sample, this clonotype was seen a few times. The CDR3 sequence: CASSTGTSLPEQYF. The CDR3 DNA reads TGTGCCAGCAGTACCGGGACTAGTCTCCCCGAGCAGTACTTC. The chain recombines TRBV5-6 with TRBJ2-7, with 8 bases lining up with TRBD2. Germline V gives CDR1 SGHDT, CDR2 YYEEEE. Germline trimming cut 5 bases from V and 6 bases from J; bases unmatched to any gene: 10. This CDR3 spans 14 amino acids.

Ten or more counts support this clonotype. The rearrangement uses TRBV7-2 and TRBJ2-1, with D uncertain. Trimming cost V 5 bases and J 5 bases, with 10 bases left between them. This CDR3 region has 13 residues. Germline V gives CDR1 SGHTA, CDR2 FQGNSA. The CDR3 DNA is TGTGCCAGCAGCCCCGGACCCAACAATGAGCAGTTCTTC. Its protein product is CASSPGPNNEQFF.

V is TRBV7-8 and J is TRBJ2-6, with D unclear. This CDR3 is 16 amino acids long. Germline loops: CDR1 SGHVS, CDR2 FQNEAQ. V lost 2 bases and J lost 1, with 9 bases in between. CDR3 nucleotides: TGTGCCAGCAGCTTAAATGCGGATTCTGGGGCCAACGTCCTGACTTTC. Residues: CASSLNADSGANVLTF. The full variable domain, in which reference TRBV7-8 and TRBJ2-6 provide the parts outside the CDR3, is GAGVSQSPRYKVAKRGQDVALRCDPISGHVSLFWYQQALGQGPEFLTYFQNEAQLDKSGLPSDRFFAERPEGSVSTLKIQRTQQEDSAVYLCASSLNADSGANVLTFGAGSRLTVL.

This sequence joins TRBV10-3 and TRBJ1-1; 8 nucleotides agree with TRBD1. Germline loops: CDR1 ENHRY, CDR2 SYGVKD. This CDR3 comprises 13 residues. The trim removed 6 bases at V and 5 bases at J, leaving 5 bases unmatched. CDR3 sequence reads: CAISGQGRTEAFF. The DNA of the CDR3 is TGTGCCATCAGCGGACAGGGTCGGACTGAAGCTTTCTTT.

The gene calls are TRBV6-2 or TRBV6-3 and TRBJ2-7; TRBD2 might be the D (5 bases). The germline gives CDR1 MNHEY, CDR2 SVGEGT. The CDR3 runs 11 residues. Deletions cut 8 bases from V and 3 bases from J, with 8 bases between. The CDR3 DNA sequence: TGTGCCAGCGGAGCGGTCTACGAGCAGTACTTC. Amino acid sequence: CASGAVYEQYF.

In DNA, the CDR3 is TGTGCCAGCAGCTTCTCGGCAGGGTCTACCTACGAGCAGTACTTC. Its translation is CASSFSAGSTYEQYF. V is TRBV7-6 and J is TRBJ2-7; TRBD1 might be the D (5 bases). V lost 3 bases and J 2 bases, leaving 14 bases between the germline ends. The CDR3 totals 15 residues. CDR1 is SGHVS and CDR2 is FNYEAQ in the germline V gene.

V gene TRBV28 combines with J gene TRBJ2-7; TRBD1 matches 7 bases. With 10 bases clipped from V and 0 bases from J, the junction kept 6 bases outside the gene matches. This CDR3 comprises 13 residues. Germline CDR1 is MDHEN and CDR2 is SYDVKM. The CDR3 here is CAIRGTDSYEQYF. In nucleotides, the CDR3 is TGTGCCATCCGAGGGACAGACTCCTACGAGCAGTACTTC.

CDR3 in DNA: TGTGCCAGCAGGAACCGAAGAAAAACAGATACGCAGTATTTT. Translation: CASRNRRKTDTQYF. The chain joins TRBV6-1 to TRBJ2-3; D unclear. Germline V gene lookup returns CDR1 MNHNS and CDR2 SASEGT. Trimming pared 6 bases from V and 3 bases from J, leaving 13 bases between. The CDR3 totals 14 residues.

This sequence joins TRBV24-1 and TRBJ2-5, with 10 bases that match TRBD1. V trimming: 9 bases; J trimming: 0 bases; junction bases outside the gene matches: 6. The V gene's germline CDR1 is KGHDR and CDR2 SFDVKD. The CDR3 covers 15 residues. CDR3 sequence: CATGTGTGDQETQYF. CDR3 nucleotide sequence: TGTGCCACCGGAACCGGGACAGGGGACCAAGAGACCCAGTACTTC.

The chain employs TRBV2 and TRBJ2-2; D gene ambiguous. The CDR3 loop spans 11 amino acids. V shed 8 bases and J shed 4 bases, with 5 bases lying between them. CDR1 and CDR2 (germline): SNHLY, FYNNEI. For the CDR3, the DNA is TGTGCCAGCTACCGCACCGGGGAGCTGTTTTTT. Translated: CASYRTGELFF.

This chain links TRBV5-6 with TRBJ1-1, with 7 bases fitting TRBD1. The CDR3 contains 15 residues. After removal of 4 bases from V and 4 bases from J, the junction contained 10 bases not matched to a gene. Germline loops: CDR1 SGHDT, CDR2 YYEEEE. This CDR3 reads CASSPLGNRGTEAFF. The CDR3 DNA follows: TGTGCCAGCAGCCCCTTGGGGAACAGGGGCACTGAAGCTTTCTTT.

The chain couples TRBV29-1 to TRBJ1-4; 8 nucleotides match TRBD1. The CDR3 contains 15 residues. CDR1 SQVTM and CDR2 ANQGSEA come from the germline V gene. V shed 6 bases and J 0 bases; nucleotides not matched to a gene: 6. The DNA for the CDR3 is TGCAGCGTCCGGACAGGGCTGGCAACTAATGAAAAACTGTTTTTT. It codes for CSVRTGLATNEKLFF.

The chain has TRBV6-1 and TRBJ2-1; the match to TRBD2 covers 13 bases. The V gene end was trimmed by 3 bases and the J gene end by 10 bases; junction bases not matched to a gene: 6. The CDR3 has 15 amino acids. CDR1 and CDR2 from the germline V gene are MNHNS and SASEGT. The CDR3 region is CASSEGLAGFVEQFF. CDR3 nucleotide sequence: TGTGCCAGCAGTGAGGGACTAGCGGGGTTTGTGGAGCAGTTCTTC.

The rearrangement joins TRBV20-1 to TRBJ2-7, with 7 bases fitting TRBD2. Germline CDR1 DFQATT, CDR2 SNEGSKA (reference sequence). CDR3 length: 16 amino acids. J was trimmed by 0 bases and V by 1 base; bases with no gene match: 9. CDR3 protein: CSARVSGGGYSYEQYF. For the CDR3, the DNA is TGCAGTGCTAGAGTCTCTGGGGGGGGGTACTCCTACGAGCAGTACTTC.

The chain uses TRBV19 and TRBJ1-4; D remains unclear. CDR3 size: 12 residues. V lost 9 bases, J lost 7 bases, and 12 bases lay in between. Germline V lookup: CDR1 LNHDA, CDR2 SQIVND (reference sequence). The CDR3 nucleotides are TGTGCCAGCGGGCATGGCGTTGAAAAACTGTTTTTT. As protein: CASGHGVEKLFF.

The gene calls are TRBV19 and TRBJ1-5; the match to TRBD1 covers 11 bases. This CDR3 has 15 residues. V trimming: 4 bases; J trimming: 5 bases; junction bases outside the gene matches: 4. Germline CDR1 reads LNHDA; CDR2 reads SQIVND (reference sequence). CDR3: CASSNGQGADQPQHF. In DNA form, the CDR3 reads TGTGCCAGTAGTAACGGACAGGGGGCCGATCAGCCCCAGCATTTT.

The V call is TRBV20-1, the J call TRBJ1-6; D is unclear. Germline-derived CDR1 and CDR2 are DFQATT and SNEGSKA (reference sequence). Between the trimmed V and J ends, which lost 0 bases and 7 bases, there was a span of 10 bases. The length of the CDR3 is 14 residues. Written as DNA, the CDR3 is TGCAGTGCTAGAGATAACCGCCAGAATTCACCCCTCCACTTT. It translates to CSARDNRQNSPLHF.

V gene TRBV6-6 combines with J gene TRBJ2-1, with TRBD1 matching 8 bases. V was pared by 6 bases and J by 6 bases, with 10 bases of the junction left unmatched. CDR3 size: 15 residues. CDR1 and CDR2 from the germline V gene are MNHNY and SVGAGI (reference sequence). This CDR3 reads CASSPADRAVNEQFF. Written as DNA, the CDR3 is TGTGCCAGCAGCCCCGCGGACAGGGCGGTCAATGAGCAGTTCTTC.

The rearrangement joins TRBV20-1 to TRBJ1-2; 8 bases agree with TRBD1. The junction had 4 bases not matched to a gene; V was cut back by 4 bases and J by 6 bases. CDR3 length equals 12 residues. Germline V gene lookup returns CDR1 DFQATT and CDR2 SNEGSKA (reference sequence). CDR3 in amino acids: CSAIRQGHGYTF. In nucleotides, the CDR3 is TGCAGTGCTATCAGACAGGGGCATGGCTACACCTTC.

Only a few counts were recorded for this clonotype. The V gene is TRBV15, the J gene TRBJ2-1; 9 bases match TRBD2. Germline CDR1 LNHNV, CDR2 YYDKDF (reference sequence). V dropped 5 bases and J dropped 7; count of bases not matched to a gene: 15. The CDR3 is 17 residues long. This chain's CDR3 is CATSPSGNPEGFNEQFF. In nucleotides, the CDR3 is TGTGCCACCAGCCCTAGCGGGAACCCCGAGGGGTTTAATGAGCAGTTCTTC.

The rearrangement uses TRBV11-2 and TRBJ1-4, with 7 positions matching TRBD1. This CDR3 is built from 14 residues. The V segment lost 1 base and the J segment 11 bases; nucleotides outside the gene matches: 7. Germline-derived CDR1 and CDR2 are SGHAT and FQNNGV. CDR3 bases: TGTGCCAGCAGCTTAGTGAATTCGGGACAGAAACTGTTTTTT. As protein: CASSLVNSGQKLFF.

This clonotype has a handful of counts. This chain joins TRBV7-2 and TRBJ2-2, with a possible D match to TRBD1 (6 bases). In germline, CDR1 is SGHTA, CDR2 FQGNSA. This CDR3 has 15 amino acids. Trimming shortened V by 1 base and J by 4 bases, and 10 bases separated the two germline ends. The CDR3 DNA reads TGTGCCAGCAGCTTAGAAGGGACACGCACCGGGGAGCTGTTTTTT. This translates into CASSLEGTRTGELFF.

The V and J genes are TRBV4-1 and TRBJ2-7, with a possible D match to TRBD2 (6 bases). CDR1 is MGHRA, CDR2 YSYEKL, per germline. This CDR3 spans 15 amino acids. V gave up 0 bases and J gave up 3 bases, with 12 bases separating them. The CDR3 DNA follows: TGCGCCAGCAGCCAAGAAGGCATGGGAGGCTACGAGCAGTACTTC. Amino acids: CASSQEGMGGYEQYF.